This T cell receptor beta chain comes out of a study of neurological immune-mediated disorders. General study results and limits: Phylogenetic grouping placed 18 of 34 multiple sclerosis patients' repertoires in one related-CDR3 cluster, a possible signature. Whereas HTLV-1-associated myelopathy showed the most TCR clonal expansion, multiple sclerosis showed the least, with levels below those of healthy controls. The expanded clones of different subjects shared no CDR3 amino acid sequences (suggesting private repertoires in all groups).

The authors produced cDNA by 5'RACE using 10-nucleotide random UMIs. TCRdb ran MiXCR on the 5' RACE reads and lists one entry per CDR3 protein. The sample records fewer than 85,000 distinct CDR3 sequences, around 5% being singletons. CDR1 is MNHEY, CDR2 SVGAGI, per germline. V was trimmed by 6 bases and J by 7 bases, leaving 21 bases between them. There are 15 residues in the CDR3. This clonotype was observed at least ten times. Its antigen is undetermined. The clonotype comes from a woman aged 70-85 years with multiple sclerosis. Sequenced sample: PBMCs. The chain carries TRBV6-5 and TRBJ1-1; no firm D call. The CDR3 DNA reads TGTGCCAGCAGCCCTTCCCAGGCCCCGGTGGATGAAGCTTTCTTT. This gives the protein CASSPSQAPVDEAFF.